This entry lists 8 T cell receptor beta chains sequenced from one sample in a study of blood T cell repertoires in COVID-19 (dated by TCRdb to the early 2020s). The receptor library was made with the immunoSEQ multiplex PCR assay. Here the immuneACCESS table is served through TCRdb, limited to in-frame sequences with V and J called. Missing clones are a known gap in these copies; in checked studies unresolved V genes cover under half, and the rest lacks a known reason. The sample profile shows roughly 150,000 clones; around nine tenths of them were found once. In total, the top ten clones hold more than 2% of the sample. Sample: peripheral blood. These receptors originate from a woman between 65 and 79 years old with acute or convalescent COVID-19.

This clone was observed a few times. The rearrangement joins TRBV19 to TRBJ1-1; tentatively, D is TRBD1 (5 bases). The CDR3 is made up of 13 amino acids. Germline loops: CDR1 LNHDA, CDR2 SQIVND (reference sequence). The V end was cut by 6 bases, the J end by 2 bases, with 10 bases between. This chain's CDR3 is CASRVTGNTEAFF. The CDR3 nucleotides read TGTGCCAGTAGGGTTACAGGAAACACTGAAGCTTTCTTT.

This chain connects TRBV4-1 to TRBJ1-2; D might be TRBD1 (6 bases). Germline-derived CDR1 and CDR2 are MGHRA and YSYEKL. Trimming pared 1 base from V and 4 bases from J, leaving 13 bases between. This CDR3 comprises 15 residues. CDR3 in amino acids: CASSQAPGQLYGYTF. The CDR3 DNA follows: TGCGCCAGCAGCCAAGCTCCGGGACAACTCTATGGCTACACCTTC.

A note on this clone: Other DNA sequences from this sample encode an identical CDR3 as well. The chain recombines TRBV29-1 with TRBJ1-2; D remains unclear. Germline loops: CDR1 SQVTM, CDR2 ANQGSEA. The V gene lost 6 bases and the J gene lost 0 bases, with 11 bases spanning the gap. The CDR3 runs 13 residues. CDR3 DNA sequence: TGCAGCGTGGGGAGACAAGCTAACTATGGCTACACCTTC. Amino acids: CSVGRQANYGYTF.

As regards this clone: At one of its ends the junction is not consistent with the germline gene, which may arise from a read error. The chain uses TRBV7-7 and TRBJ2-2; 7 bases line up with TRBD1. From germline, CDR1 is SSHAT and CDR2 FNYEAQ (reference sequence). There are 15 residues in the CDR3. The CDR3 sequence is CASSLGDRNTGELFF. CDR3 nucleotide sequence: TGTGCTAGCAGCTTAGGGGACAGGAACACCGGGGAGCTGTTTTTT.

The chain links TRBV18 to TRBJ2-7; the match to TRBD1 covers 10 bases. The V gene's germline CDR1 is KGHSH and CDR2 LQKENI. The CDR3 contains 17 residues. The trim removed 3 bases at V and 0 bases at J, leaving 8 bases unmatched. CDR3 coding DNA: TGTGCCAGCTCACCCCAAGGGACAGGGGCCTTCTCCTACGAGCAGTACGTC. Its translation: CASSPQGTGAFSYEQYV.

This rearrangement joins TRBV24-1 to TRBJ2-2, with D possibly being TRBD2 (6 bases). Trimming cost V 4 bases and J 9 bases, with 23 bases left between them. The CDR3 is made up of 17 amino acids. CDR1 and CDR2 (germline): KGHDR, SFDVKD. This CDR3 is CATSDWGGGEIGRELFF. The CDR3 DNA reads TGTGCCACCAGTGACTGGGGTGGAGGGGAGATCGGCCGGGAGCTGTTTTTT.

CDR3 residues: CASSMDRGTGRKLEGYTF. The DNA for the CDR3 is TGTGCCAGTAGTATGGATCGAGGGACAGGGCGGAAGTTAGAGGGCTACACCTTC. This sequence joins TRBV19 and TRBJ1-2; 9 bases line up with TRBD1. The V segment lost 3 bases and the J segment 8 bases; nucleotides outside the gene matches: 19. The CDR3 runs 18 residues. The V gene's germline CDR1 is LNHDA and CDR2 SQIVND (reference sequence).

This chain joins TRBV5-4 and TRBJ2-3; 9 bases are a match to TRBD2. The CDR3 has 14 residues. Germline V CDR1 and CDR2: SGHNT, YYREEE (reference sequence). J was trimmed by 4 bases and V by 6 bases; bases with no gene match: 6. The chain's CDR3 is CASNSGGIPDTQYF. The DNA of the CDR3 is TGTGCCAGCAACAGCGGGGGGATCCCAGATACGCAGTATTTT.